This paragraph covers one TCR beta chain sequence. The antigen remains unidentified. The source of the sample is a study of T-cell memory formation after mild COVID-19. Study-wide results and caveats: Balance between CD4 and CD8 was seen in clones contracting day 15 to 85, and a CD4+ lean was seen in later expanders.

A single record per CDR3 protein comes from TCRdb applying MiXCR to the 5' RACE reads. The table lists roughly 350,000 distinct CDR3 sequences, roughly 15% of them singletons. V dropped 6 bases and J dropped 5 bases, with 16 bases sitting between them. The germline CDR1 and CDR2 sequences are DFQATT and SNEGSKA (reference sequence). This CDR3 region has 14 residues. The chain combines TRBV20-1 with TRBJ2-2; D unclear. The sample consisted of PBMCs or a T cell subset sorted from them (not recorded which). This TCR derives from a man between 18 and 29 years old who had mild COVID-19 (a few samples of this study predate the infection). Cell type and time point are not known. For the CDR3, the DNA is TGCAGTGCCAAGCCTGACCAGCAGACCGGGGAGCTGTTTTTT. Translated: CSAKPDQQTGELFF.